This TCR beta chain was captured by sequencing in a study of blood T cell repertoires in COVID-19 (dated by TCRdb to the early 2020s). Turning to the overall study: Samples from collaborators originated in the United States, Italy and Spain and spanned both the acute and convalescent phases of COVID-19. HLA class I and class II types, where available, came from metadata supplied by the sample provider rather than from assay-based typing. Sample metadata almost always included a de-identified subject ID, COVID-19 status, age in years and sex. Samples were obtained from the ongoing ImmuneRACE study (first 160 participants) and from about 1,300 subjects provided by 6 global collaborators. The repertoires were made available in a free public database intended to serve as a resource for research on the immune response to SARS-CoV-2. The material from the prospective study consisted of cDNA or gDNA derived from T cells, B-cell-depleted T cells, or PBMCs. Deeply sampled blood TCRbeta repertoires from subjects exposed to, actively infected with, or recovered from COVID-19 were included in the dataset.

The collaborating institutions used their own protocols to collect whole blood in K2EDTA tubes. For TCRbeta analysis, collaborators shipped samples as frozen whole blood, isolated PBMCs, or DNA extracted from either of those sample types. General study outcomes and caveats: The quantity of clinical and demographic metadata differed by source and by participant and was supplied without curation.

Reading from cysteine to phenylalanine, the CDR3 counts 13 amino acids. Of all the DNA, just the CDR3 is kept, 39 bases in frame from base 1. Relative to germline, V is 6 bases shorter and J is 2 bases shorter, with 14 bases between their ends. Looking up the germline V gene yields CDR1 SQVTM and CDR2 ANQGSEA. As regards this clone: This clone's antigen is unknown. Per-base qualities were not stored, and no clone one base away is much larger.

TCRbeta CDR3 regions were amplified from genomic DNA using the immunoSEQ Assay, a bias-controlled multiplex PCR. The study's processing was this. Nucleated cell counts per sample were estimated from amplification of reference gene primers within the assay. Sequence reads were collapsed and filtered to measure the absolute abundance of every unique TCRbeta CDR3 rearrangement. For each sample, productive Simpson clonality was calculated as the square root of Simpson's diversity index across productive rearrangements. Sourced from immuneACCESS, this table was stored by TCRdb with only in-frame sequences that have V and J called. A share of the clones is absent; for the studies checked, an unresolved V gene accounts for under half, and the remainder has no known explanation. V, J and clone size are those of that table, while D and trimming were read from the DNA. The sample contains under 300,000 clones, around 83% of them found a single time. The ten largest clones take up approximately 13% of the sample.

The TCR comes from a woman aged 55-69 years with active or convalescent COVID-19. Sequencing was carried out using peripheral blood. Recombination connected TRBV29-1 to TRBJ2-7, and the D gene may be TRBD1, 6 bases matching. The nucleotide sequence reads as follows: TGCAGCGTCGCCGGGACACTCACCTACGAGCAGTACTTC. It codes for CSVAGTLTYEQYF.